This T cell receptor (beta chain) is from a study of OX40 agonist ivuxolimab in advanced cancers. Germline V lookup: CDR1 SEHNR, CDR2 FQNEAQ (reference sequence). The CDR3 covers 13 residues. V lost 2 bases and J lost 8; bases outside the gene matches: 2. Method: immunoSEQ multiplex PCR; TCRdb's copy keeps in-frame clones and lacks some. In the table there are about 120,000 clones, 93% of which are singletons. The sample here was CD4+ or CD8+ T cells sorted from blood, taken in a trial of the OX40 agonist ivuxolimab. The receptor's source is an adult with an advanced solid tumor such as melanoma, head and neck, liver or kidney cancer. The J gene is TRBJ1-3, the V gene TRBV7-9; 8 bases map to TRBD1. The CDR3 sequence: CASSLTGGHTIYF. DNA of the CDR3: TGTGCCAGCAGCTTAACAGGGGGGCACACCATATATTTT.